This T cell receptor beta chain was profiled in a study of a mutant IDH1 vaccine in newly diagnosed glioma. On the study more broadly: Treated individuals were around 60% male and approximately 40% female, averaging 40.4 years of age.

This table comes from immunoSEQ multiplex PCR, and its TCRdb copy is limited to in-frame clones, with some not included. The sample lists about 21,000 clones, under 85% occurring once. Time point given: baseline, week 1 (first vaccination visit). Described treatment: pre-vaccination baseline after standard-of-care therapy. Newly diagnosed WHO grade 3 or 4 IDH1-mutant, ATRX-lost astrocytomas were identified in the donors. V was trimmed by 0 bases and J by 0 bases, leaving 3 bases between them. From germline, CDR1 is SGHTA and CDR2 FQGNSA. The CDR3 has 14 residues. V is TRBV7-2 and J is TRBJ2-1, with D unclear. The receptor was derived from a man aged 35-49 years with glioma. The sample was PBMCs, taken from a glioma patient treated with radiotherapy, temozolomide or both. The CDR3 DNA is TGTGCCAGCAGCTTAGCGGGCTCCTACAATGAGCAGTTCTTC. It translates to CASSLAGSYNEQFF.